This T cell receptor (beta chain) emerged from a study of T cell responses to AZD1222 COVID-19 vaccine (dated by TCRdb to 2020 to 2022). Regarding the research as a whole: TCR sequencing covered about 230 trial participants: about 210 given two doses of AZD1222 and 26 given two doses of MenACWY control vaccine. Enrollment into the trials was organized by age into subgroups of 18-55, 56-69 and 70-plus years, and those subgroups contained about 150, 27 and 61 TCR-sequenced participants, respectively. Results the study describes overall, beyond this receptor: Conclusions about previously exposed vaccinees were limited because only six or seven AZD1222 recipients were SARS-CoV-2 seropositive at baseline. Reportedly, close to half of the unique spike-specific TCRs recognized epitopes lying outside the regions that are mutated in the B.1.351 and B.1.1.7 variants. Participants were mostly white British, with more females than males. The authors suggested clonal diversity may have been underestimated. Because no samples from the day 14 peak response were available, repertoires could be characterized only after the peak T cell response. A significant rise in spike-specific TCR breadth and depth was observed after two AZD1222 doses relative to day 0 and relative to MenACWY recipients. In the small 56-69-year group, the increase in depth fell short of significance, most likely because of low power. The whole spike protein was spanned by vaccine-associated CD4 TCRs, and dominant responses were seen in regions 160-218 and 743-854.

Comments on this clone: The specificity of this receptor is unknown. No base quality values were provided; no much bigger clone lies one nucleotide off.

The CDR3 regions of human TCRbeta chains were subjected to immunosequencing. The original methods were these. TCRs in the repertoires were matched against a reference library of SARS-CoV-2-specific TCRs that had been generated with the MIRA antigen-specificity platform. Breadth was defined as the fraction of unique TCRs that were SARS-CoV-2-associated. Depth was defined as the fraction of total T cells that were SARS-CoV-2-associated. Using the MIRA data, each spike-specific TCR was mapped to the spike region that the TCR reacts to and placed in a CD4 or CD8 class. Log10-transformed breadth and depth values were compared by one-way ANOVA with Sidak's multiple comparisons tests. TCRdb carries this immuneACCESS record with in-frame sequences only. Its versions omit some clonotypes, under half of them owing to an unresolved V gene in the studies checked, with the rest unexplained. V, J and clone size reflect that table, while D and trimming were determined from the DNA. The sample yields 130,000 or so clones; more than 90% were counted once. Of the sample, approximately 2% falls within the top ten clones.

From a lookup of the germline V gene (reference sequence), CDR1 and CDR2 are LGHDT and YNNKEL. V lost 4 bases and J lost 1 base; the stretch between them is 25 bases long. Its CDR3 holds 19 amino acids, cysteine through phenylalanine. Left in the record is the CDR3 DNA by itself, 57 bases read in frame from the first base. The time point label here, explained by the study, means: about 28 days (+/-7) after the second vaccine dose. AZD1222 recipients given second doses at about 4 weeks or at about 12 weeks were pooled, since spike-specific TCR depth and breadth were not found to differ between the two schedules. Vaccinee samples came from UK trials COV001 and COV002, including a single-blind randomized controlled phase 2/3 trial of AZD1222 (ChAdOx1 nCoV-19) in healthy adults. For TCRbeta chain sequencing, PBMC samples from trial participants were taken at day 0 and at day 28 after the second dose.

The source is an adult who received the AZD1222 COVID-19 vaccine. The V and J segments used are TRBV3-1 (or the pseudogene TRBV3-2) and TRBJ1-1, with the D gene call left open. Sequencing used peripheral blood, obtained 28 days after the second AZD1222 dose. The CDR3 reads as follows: CASSPIGPDRRVGNTEAFF. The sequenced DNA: TGTGCCAGCAGCCCCATAGGGCCCGACCGGCGAGTTGGGAACACTGAAGCTTTCTTT.